The T cell receptor beta chain under discussion was sequenced for a study of blood T cell repertoires in COVID-19. The CDR3 is 16 residues long. CDR1 and CDR2 from the germline V gene are SEHNR and FQNEAQ (reference sequence). Losses at the gene ends were 4 bases for V and 5 bases for J; bases not matched to a gene: 12. Profiled with immunoSEQ multiplex PCR; TCRdb holds only in-frame clones, not every one. The sample consists of about 250,000 clones, 86% of them appearing once. V and J are TRBV7-9 and TRBJ2-7; TRBD1 agrees at 9 bases. The TCR comes from a woman older than 75 with COVID-19, enrolled during active disease. The specimen sequenced was peripheral blood. The CDR3 loop is CASSWGQGAGRDEQYV. DNA for the CDR3: TGTGCCAGCAGCTGGGGACAGGGTGCCGGTAGGGACGAGCAGTACGTC.